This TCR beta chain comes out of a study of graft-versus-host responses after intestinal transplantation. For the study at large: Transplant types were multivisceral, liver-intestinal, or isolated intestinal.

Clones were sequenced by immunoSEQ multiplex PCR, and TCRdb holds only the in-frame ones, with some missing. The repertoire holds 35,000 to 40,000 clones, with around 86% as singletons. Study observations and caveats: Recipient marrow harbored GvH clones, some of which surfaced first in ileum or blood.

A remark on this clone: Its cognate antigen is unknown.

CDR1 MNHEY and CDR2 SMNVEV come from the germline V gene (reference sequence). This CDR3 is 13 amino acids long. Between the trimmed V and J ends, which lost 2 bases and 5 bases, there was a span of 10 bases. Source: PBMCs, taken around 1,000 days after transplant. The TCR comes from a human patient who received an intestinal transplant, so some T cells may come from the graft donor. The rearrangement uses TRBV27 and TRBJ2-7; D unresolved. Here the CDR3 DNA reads TGTGCCAGCAGTTTACGGGCAGGTAACGAGCAGTACTTC. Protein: CASSLRAGNEQYF.